The present entry profiles one T cell receptor beta chain with its context. Expressed TCRB transcripts got sequenced, as all isolated RNA was reverse transcribed. Averages about a million reads characterized the stem cell-like memory T cell samples. Clones were sequenced by immunoSEQ multiplex PCR, and TCRdb holds only the in-frame ones, with some missing. The sample consists of 70,000 to 95,000 clones, approximately 32% of them appearing once. The sample is drawn from a study of beta chain features in type 1 diabetes. Purity of each sorted population was above 95%. Trimming took 1 base from V and 4 from J, leaving 11 bases between them. Looked up from germline, CDR1 is SGHTA and CDR2 is FQGNSA. The CDR3 consists of 14 residues.

The V gene is TRBV7-2, the J gene TRBJ2-7; D may be TRBD2 (6 bases). Sequencing input: stem cell memory CD4+ T cells from blood. The source of this sequence is a woman between 18 and 30 years old in good health. CDR3 in amino acids: CASSLVGGGYEQYF. In DNA, the CDR3 is TGTGCCAGCAGCTTAGTTGGTGGGGGGTACGAGCAGTACTTC.